This TCR beta chain stems from a study of T cell changes during pregnancy in multiple sclerosis. The trim removed 7 bases at V and 11 bases at J, leaving 7 bases unmatched. The CDR3 extends over 11 amino acids. Germline V gene sequence: CDR1 MDHEN, CDR2 SYDVKM. Sequenced by immunoSEQ multiplex PCR; TCRdb stores in-frame clones only, minus some. The sample shows 85,000 to 130,000 clones, about 90% of them seen only once. The input for sequencing was peripheral blood, taken after pregnancy. The chain carries TRBV28 and TRBJ1-1, with 7 bases matching TRBD1. The receptor comes from a female donor with multiple sclerosis, enrolled in a pregnancy study. The CDR3 region has the DNA TGTGCCAGCACTTTTGACAGGGAGGCTTTCTTT. Translated: CASTFDREAFF. Supplemented by reference TRBV28 and TRBJ1-1, the full variable domain reads DVKVTQSSRYLVKRTGEKVFLECVQDMDHENMFWYRQDPGLGLRLIYFSYDVKMKEKGDIPEGYSVSREKKERFSLILESASTNQTSMYLCASTFDREAFFGQGTRLTVV.